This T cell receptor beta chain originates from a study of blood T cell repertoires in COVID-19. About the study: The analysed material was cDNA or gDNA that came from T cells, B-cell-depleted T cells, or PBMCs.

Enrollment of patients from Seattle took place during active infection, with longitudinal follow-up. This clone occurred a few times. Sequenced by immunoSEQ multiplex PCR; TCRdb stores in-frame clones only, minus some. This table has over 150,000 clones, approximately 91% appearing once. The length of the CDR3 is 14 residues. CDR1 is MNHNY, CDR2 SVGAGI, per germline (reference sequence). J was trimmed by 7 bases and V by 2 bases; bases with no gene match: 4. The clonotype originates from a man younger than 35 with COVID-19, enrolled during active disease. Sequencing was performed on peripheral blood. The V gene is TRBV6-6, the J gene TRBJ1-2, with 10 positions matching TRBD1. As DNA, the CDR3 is TGTGCCAGCAGTTACGACCGGGACAGGGGTGGCTACACCTTC. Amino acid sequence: CASSYDRDRGGYTF.